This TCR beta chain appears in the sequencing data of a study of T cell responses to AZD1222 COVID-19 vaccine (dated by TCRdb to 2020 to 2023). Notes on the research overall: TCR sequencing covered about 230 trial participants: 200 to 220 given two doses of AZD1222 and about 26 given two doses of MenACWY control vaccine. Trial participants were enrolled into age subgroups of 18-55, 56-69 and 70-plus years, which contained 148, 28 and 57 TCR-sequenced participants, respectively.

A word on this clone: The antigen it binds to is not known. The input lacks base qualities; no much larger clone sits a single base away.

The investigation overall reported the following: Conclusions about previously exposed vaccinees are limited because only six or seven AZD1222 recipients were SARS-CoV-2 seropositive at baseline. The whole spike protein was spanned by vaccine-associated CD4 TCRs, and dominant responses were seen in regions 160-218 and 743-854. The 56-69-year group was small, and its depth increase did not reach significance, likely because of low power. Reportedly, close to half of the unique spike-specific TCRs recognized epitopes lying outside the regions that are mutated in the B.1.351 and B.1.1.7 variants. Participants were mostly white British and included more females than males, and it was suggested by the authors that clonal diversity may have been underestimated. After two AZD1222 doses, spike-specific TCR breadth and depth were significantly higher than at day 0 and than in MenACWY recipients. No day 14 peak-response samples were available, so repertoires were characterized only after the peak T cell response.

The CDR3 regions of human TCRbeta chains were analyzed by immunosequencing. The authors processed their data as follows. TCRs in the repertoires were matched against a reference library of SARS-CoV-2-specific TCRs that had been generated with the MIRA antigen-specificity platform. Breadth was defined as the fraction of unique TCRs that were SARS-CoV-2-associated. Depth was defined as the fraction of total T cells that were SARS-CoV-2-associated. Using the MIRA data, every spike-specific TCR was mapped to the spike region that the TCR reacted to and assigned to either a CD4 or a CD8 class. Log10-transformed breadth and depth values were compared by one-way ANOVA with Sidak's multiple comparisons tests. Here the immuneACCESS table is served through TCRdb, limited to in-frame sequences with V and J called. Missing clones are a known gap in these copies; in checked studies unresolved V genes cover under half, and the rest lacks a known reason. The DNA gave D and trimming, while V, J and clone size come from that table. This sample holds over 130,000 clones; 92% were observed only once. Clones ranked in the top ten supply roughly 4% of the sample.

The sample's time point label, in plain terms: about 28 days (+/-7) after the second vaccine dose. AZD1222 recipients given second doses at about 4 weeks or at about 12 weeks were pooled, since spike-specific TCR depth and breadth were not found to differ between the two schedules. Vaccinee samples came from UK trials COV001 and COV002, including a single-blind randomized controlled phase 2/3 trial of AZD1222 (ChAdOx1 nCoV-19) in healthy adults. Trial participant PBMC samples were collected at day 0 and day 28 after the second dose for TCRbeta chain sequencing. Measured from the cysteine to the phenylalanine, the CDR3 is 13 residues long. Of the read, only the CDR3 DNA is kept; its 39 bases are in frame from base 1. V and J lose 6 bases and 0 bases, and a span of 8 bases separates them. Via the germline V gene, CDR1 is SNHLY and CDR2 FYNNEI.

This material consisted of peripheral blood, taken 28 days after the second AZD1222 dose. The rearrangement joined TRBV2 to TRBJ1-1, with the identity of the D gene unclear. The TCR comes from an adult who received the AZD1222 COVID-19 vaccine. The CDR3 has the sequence CASSNQMNTEAFF. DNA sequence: TGTGCCAGCAGCAATCAAATGAACACTGAAGCTTTCTTT.